In its sample, the clone carrying this T cell receptor beta chain was seen many times. Its target is not known. The record originates from a study of T cells after yellow fever vaccination. Study-level findings and limits: Clonotypes shared by both compartments, CD4 and CD8, made up a small share. Bulk-population clonotypes that are abundant could appear as contaminants in FACS-sorted repertoires. Post-booster reappearance was seen for most primary-vaccination clones (96% CD4, roughly 86% CD8).

They built TCR cDNA with 5'RACE template switching, a step that put in a universal primer site and UMIs. MiXCR was run by TCRdb on the 5' RACE reads, yielding one entry per CDR3 protein. This table has roughly 60,000 distinct CDR3 sequences, roughly 7.4% appearing once. The V end lost 3 bases, the J end lost 6 bases, and 9 bases lay between the germline ends. There are 13 residues in the CDR3. The chain joins TRBV12-3 or TRBV12-4 to TRBJ2-1; D is unclear. Source: CD8+ T cells sorted from PBMCs, taken on the day of the first yellow fever vaccination. This receptor was taken from a man aged 18 to 29 who received the YFV17D yellow fever vaccine. In nucleotides, the CDR3 is TGTGCCAGCAGTTTGGGCCCCCTCAATGAGCAGTTCTTC. Its translation: CASSLGPLNEQFF.